Detailed here is one TCR beta chain. Antigen unknown. CDR1 and CDR2 (germline): MGHRA, YSYEKL. The CDR3 is 17 residues long. The V end was cut by 1 base, the J end by 4 bases, with 20 bases between. The data are from a study of CD8+ T cells in alopecia areata. Study in general: Severity scores in treated patients reflected the percentage of scalp affected.

cDNA serving as the sequencing template came from extracted, reverse transcribed RNA. Generated by immunoSEQ multiplex PCR, the TCRdb table keeps only in-frame clones and is missing some. The table has 130,000 or so clones, about 86% seen once; the top ten hold roughly an eighth. The treatment is: oral pan-JAK inhibitor, 5-10 mg twice daily. Notes on the study in general: Many expanded lesional clones persisted during tofacitinib (in both scalp and blood). The study found tofacitinib significantly decreased scalp clonality and expanded CD8+ clones among the top 100.

The sequences come from CD8+ T cells sorted from blood, collected at week 4, from a patient treated with tofacitinib. The origin of this receptor is a human donor with alopecia areata. The gene calls are TRBV4-1 and TRBJ2-7; tentatively, D is TRBD1 or TRBD2 (5 bases each). CDR3 sequence: CASSQGRSGPSLYEQYF. CDR3 coding DNA: TGCGCCAGCAGCCAAGGTCGGTCGGGACCTTCCCTATACGAGCAGTACTTC.